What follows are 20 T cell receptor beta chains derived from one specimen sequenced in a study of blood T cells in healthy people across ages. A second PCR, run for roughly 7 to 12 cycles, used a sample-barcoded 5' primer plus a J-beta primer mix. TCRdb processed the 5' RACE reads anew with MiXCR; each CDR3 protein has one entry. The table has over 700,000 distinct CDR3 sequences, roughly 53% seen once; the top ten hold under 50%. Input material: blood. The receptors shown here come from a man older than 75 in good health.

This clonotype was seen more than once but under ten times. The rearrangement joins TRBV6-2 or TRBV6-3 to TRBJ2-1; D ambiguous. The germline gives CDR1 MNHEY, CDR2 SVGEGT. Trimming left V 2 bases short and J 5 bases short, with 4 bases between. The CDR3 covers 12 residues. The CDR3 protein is CASSYPDNEQFF. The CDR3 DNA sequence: TGTGCCAGCAGTTACCCAGACAATGAGCAGTTCTTC.

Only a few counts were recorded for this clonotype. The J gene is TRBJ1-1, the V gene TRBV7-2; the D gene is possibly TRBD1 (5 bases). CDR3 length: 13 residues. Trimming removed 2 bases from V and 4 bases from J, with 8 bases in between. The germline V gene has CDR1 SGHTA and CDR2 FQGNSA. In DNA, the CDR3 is TGTGCCAGCAGCTTAAAGAGGGGCACTGAAGCTTTCTTT. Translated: CASSLKRGTEAFF.

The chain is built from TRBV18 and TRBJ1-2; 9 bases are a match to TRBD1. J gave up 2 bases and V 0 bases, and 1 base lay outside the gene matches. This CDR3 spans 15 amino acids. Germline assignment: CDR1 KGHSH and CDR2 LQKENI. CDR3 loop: CASSPPDRGNYGYTF. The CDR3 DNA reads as TGTGCCAGCTCACCACCGGACAGGGGCAACTATGGCTACACCTTC.

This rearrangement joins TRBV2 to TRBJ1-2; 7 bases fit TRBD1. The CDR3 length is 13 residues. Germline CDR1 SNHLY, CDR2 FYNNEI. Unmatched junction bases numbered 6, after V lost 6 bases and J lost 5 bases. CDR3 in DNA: TGTGCCAGCAGGCTACAGGGGCCATATGGCTACACCTTC. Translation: CASRLQGPYGYTF.

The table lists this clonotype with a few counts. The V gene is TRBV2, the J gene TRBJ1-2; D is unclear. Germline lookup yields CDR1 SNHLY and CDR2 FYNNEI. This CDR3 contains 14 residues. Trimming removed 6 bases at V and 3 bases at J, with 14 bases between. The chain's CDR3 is CASSRTQEDYGYTF. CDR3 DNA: TGTGCCAGCAGCCGAACGCAGGAGGACTATGGCTACACCTTC.

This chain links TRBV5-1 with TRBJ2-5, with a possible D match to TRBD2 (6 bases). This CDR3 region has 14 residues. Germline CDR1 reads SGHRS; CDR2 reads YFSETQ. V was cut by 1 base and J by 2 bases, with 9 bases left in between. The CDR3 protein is CASSLRTTQETQYF. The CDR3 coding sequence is TGCGCCAGCAGCTTGCGGACTACTCAAGAGACCCAGTACTTC.

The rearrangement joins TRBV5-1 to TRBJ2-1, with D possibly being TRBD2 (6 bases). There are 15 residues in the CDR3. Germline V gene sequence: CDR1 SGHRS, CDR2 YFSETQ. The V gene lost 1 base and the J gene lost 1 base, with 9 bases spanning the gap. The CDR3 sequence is CASSLHGTSYNEQFF. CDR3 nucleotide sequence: TGCGCCAGCAGCTTGCACGGGACTTCCTACAATGAGCAGTTCTTC.

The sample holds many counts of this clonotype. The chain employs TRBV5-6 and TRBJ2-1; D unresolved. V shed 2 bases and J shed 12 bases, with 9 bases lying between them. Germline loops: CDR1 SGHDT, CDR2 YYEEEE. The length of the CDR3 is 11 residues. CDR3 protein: CASSLDSGQFF. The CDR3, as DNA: TGTGCCAGCAGCTTAGACTCGGGGCAGTTCTTC.

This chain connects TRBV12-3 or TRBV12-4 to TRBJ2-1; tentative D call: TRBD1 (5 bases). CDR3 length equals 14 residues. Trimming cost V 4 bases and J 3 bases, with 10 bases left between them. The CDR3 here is CASSWVDSYNEQFF. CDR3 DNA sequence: TGTGCCAGCAGTTGGGTCGACAGCTACAATGAGCAGTTCTTC.

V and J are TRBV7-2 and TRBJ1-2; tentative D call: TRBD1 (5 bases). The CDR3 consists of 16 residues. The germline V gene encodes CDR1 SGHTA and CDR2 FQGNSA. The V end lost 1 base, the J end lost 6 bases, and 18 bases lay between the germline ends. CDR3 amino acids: CASSLDPRRGIHGYTF. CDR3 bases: TGTGCCAGCAGCTTAGATCCAAGGCGGGGGATCCATGGCTACACCTTC.

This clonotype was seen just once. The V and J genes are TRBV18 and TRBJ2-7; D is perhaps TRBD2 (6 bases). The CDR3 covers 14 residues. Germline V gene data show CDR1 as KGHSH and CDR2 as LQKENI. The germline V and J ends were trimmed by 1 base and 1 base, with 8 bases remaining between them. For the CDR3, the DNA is TGTGCCAGCTCACCACGACTAGAGTCCTACGAGCAGTACTTC. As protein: CASSPRLESYEQYF.

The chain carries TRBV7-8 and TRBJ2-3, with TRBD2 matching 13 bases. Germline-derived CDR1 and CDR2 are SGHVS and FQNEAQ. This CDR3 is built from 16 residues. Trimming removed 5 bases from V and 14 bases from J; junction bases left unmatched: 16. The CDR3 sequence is CASSGGTSGKHRYAYF. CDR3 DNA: TGTGCCAGCAGCGGAGGGACTAGCGGGAAGCACAGATACGCGTATTTT.

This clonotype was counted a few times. In DNA form, the CDR3 reads TGTGCCAGCAGTCCAATGGTATCCAGGGGAGCGGGAGAGCAGTACTTC. Its protein product is CASSPMVSRGAGEQYF. The rearrangement links TRBV12-3 or TRBV12-4 to TRBJ2-7, with D maybe TRBD2 (7 bases). Deletions cut 5 bases from V and 7 bases from J, with 24 bases between. The CDR3 runs 16 residues.

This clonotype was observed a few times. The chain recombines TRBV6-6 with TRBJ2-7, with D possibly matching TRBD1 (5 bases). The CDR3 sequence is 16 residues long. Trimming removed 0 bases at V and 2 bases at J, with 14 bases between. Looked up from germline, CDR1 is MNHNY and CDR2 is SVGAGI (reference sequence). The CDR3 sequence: CASSYSKRTNTYEQYF. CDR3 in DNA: TGTGCCAGCAGTTACTCGAAAAGGACAAACACCTACGAGCAGTACTTC.

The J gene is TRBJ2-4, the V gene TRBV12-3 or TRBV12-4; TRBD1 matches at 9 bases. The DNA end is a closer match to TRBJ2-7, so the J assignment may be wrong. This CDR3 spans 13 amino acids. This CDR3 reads CASRLGQGNEQYF. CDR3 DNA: TGTGCCAGCAGATTGGGACAGGGAAACGAGCAGTACTTC.

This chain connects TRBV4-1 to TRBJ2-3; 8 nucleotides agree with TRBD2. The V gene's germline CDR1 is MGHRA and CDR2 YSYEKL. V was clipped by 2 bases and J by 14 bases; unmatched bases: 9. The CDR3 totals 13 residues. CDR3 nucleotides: TGCGCCAGCAGCCAATTTGCACTAGCGGACGCGTATTTT. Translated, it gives CASSQFALADAYF.

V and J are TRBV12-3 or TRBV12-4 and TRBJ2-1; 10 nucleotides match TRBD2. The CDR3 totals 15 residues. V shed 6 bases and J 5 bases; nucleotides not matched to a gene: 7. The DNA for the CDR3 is TGTGCCAGCAGCCTAGCGGGAGCCCCAAACAATGAGCAGTTCTTC. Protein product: CASSLAGAPNNEQFF.

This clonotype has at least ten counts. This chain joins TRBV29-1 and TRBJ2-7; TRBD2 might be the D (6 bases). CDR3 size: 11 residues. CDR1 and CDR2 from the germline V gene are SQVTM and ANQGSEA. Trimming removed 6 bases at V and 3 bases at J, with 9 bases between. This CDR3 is CSVAGGYEQYF. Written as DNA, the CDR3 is TGCAGCGTCGCCGGGGGCTACGAGCAGTACTTC.

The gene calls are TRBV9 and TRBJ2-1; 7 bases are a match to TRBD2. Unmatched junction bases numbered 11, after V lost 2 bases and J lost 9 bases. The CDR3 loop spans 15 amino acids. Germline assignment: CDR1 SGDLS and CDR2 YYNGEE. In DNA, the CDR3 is TGTGCCAGCAGCGTCTCGACTAGCCGTGGGGGTGAGCAGTTCTTC. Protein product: CASSVSTSRGGEQFF.

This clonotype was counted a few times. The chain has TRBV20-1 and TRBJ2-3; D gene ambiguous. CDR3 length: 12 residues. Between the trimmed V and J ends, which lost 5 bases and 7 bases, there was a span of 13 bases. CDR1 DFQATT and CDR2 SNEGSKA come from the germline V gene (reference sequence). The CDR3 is CSADQDQHTQYF. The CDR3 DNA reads TGCAGTGCTGATCAGGACCAACATACGCAGTATTTT.